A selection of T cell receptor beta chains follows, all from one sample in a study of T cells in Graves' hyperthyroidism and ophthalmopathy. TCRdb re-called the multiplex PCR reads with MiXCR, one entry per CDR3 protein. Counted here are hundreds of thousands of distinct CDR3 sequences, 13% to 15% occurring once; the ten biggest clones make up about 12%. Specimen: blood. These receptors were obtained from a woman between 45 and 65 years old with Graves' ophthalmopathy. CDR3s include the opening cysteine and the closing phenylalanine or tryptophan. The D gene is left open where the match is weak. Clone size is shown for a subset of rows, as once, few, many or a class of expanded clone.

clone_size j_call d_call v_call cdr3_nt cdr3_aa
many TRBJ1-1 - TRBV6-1 TGTGCCAGCACCGTATACCGATTCGGGTTCGGCGGAGGAAACACTGAAGCTTTCTTT CASTVYRFGFGGGNTEAFF
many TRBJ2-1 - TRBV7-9 TGTGCCAGCAGCTTACCCGGAGGGAGGGGGGACAATGAGCAGTTCTTC CASSLPGGRGDNEQFF
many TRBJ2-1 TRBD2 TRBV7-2 TGTGCCAGCAGCCCCACGTTTCTAGCGGGAGGAAATGAGCAGTTCTTC CASSPTFLAGGNEQFF
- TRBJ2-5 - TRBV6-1 TGTGCCAGCAAGGTTGTGGAGGGTGGAGAGACCCAGTACTTC CASKVVEGGETQYF
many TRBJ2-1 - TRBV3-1 TGTGCCAGCAGCGTTTTGCGGTACTACAATGAGCAGTTCTTC CASSVLRYYNEQFF
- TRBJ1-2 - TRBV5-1 TGCGCCAGCAGCTTGACCCAGGGTTCCTATGGCTACACCTTC CASSLTQGSYGYTF
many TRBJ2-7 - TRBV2 TGTGCCAGCAGTGAAGTGGAGACTTCGTTCTACGAGCAGTACTTC CASSEVETSFYEQYF
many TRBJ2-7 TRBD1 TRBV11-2 TGTGCCAGCAGCTTGACAGGGAAAAGGGAGTACGAGCAGTACTTC CASSLTGKREYEQYF
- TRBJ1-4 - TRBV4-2 TGTGCCAGCAGCCAGTCGGAGGCCCCGGATGAAAAACTGTTTTTT CASSQSEAPDEKLFF
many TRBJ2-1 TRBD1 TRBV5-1 TGCGCCAGCAGCCCGGACAGGGGAATCTACAATGAGCAGTTCTTC CASSPDRGIYNEQFF
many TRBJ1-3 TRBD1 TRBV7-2 TGTGCCAGCAGTTTGAGGACAGGGTCAGGAAACACCATATATTTT CASSLRTGSGNTIYF
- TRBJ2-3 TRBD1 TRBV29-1 TGCAGCGTGACCCCCTCGGGACAGGGTAGATTCATAGGGACCACAGATACGCAGTATTTT CSVTPSGQGRFIGTTDTQYF
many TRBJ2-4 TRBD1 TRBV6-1 TGTGCCAGCAGTTCCCCGGGACAGGGAAAAAACATTCAGTACTTC CASSSPGQGKNIQYF
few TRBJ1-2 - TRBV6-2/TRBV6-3 TGTGCCAGCAGTTACAGGGGTTACAACTATGGCTACACCTTC CASSYRGYNYGYTF
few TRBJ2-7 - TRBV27 TGTGCCAGCAGTTTAATGGGGATCCCGAGCTCCTACGAGCAGTACTTC CASSLMGIPSSYEQYF
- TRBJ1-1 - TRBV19 TGTGCCACAACCGCAGGGAGGGGGAACACTGAAGCTTTCTTT CATTAGRGNTEAFF
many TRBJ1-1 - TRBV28 TGTGCCAGCTCCCCAGGAAGGAGGTACACTGAAGCTTTCTTT CASSPGRRYTEAFF
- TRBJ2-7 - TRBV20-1 TGCAGTGCTAGAGTGTTAAAAGGAGGGGGCTCCTACGAGCAGTACTTC CSARVLKGGGSYEQYF
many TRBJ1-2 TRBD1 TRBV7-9 TGTGCCAGCAGCTTAGGCCTGACAGGGGGCGGTAACTATGGCTACACCTTC CASSLGLTGGGNYGYTF
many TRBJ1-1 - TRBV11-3 TGTGCCAGCAGCTTAGATTCACAGGCGAACACTGAAGCTTTCTTT CASSLDSQANTEAFF
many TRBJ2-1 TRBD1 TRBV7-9 TGTGCCAGCAGCCCACCACCACAGGGGCCTACCTACAATGAGCAGTTCTTC CASSPPPQGPTYNEQFF
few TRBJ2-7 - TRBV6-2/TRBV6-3 TGTGCCAGCAGTTACCCCTTAGGGGGAGGGCTGTTTTTCTACGAGCAGTACTTC CASSYPLGGGLFFYEQYF
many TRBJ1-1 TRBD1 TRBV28 TGTGCCAGCAGTTTAAGGACAGGGTACGGCACTGAAGCTTTCTTT CASSLRTGYGTEAFF